This TCR beta chain was sequenced for a study of blood T cell repertoires in COVID-19. Study-wide context: Material from acute and convalescent COVID-19 was sourced from the United States, Italy and Spain. Nucleic acid was either cDNA or gDNA, and it came from T cells, B-cell-depleted T cells, or PBMCs.

TCRdb's table, derived via immunoSEQ multiplex PCR, lists solely in-frame clones and lacks some. In the table there are fewer than 150,000 clones, about 84% of which are singletons. Germline V gene sequence: CDR1 SEHNR, CDR2 FQNEAQ (reference sequence). Trimming took 5 bases from V and 9 from J; bases not matched to a gene: 10. The CDR3 extends over 15 amino acids. The sequence derives from a woman older than 75 in a cohort sampled during active or convalescent COVID-19. The sample consisted of peripheral blood. The chain recombines TRBV7-9 with TRBJ2-1, with TRBD2 matching 10 bases. The CDR3: CASSTSGGAPPEQFF. CDR3 DNA: TGTGCCAGCAGCACGAGCGGGGGGGCCCCCCCTGAGCAGTTCTTC.